Following are 29 T cell receptor beta chains from one sample sequenced in a study of T cells in Graves' hyperthyroidism and ophthalmopathy. Regions amplified from RNA transcripts were the TCR beta CDR3 regions. Researchers ran a first-round RT-PCR on the TCR CDR3 using the HTBI primer set. Via MiXCR, TCRdb re-called the multiplex PCR reads, giving one row per CDR3 protein. The data contain more than 600,000 distinct CDR3 sequences, about a sixth of them singletons. Sequences were obtained from blood. Every receptor here comes from a man in his late teens or twenties with Graves' hyperthyroidism.

This clonotype showed up just a few times. The gene calls are TRBV6-2 or TRBV6-3 and TRBJ1-1; the D is unclear. Trimming left V 4 bases short and J 5 bases short, with 14 bases between. Germline V gene sequence: CDR1 MNHEY, CDR2 SVGEGT. The CDR3 covers 14 residues. Written as DNA, the CDR3 is TGTGCCAGCAGTTCACGTCCCGCTTGGACTGAAGCTTTCTTT. Protein product: CASSSRPAWTEAFF.

Written as DNA, the CDR3 is TGTGCCAGCAGGCACCCGGCTGGGGCCAACGTCCTGACTTTC. Amino acids: CASRHPAGANVLTF. The V and J genes are TRBV7-9 and TRBJ2-6, with D unresolved. Germline V gene sequence: CDR1 SEHNR, CDR2 FQNEAQ (reference sequence). The ends were cut back, 6 bases at V and 2 bases at J, with 8 bases in the middle. This CDR3 region has 14 residues.

The chain carries TRBV12-3 or TRBV12-4 and TRBJ1-2; TRBD1 aligns across 9 bases. CDR3 length: 11 amino acids. V lost 4 bases, J lost 10 bases, and 1 base stayed unmatched. CDR3 sequence: CASSWDRVYTF. Here the CDR3 DNA reads TGTGCCAGCAGTTGGGACAGGGTCTACACCTTC.

This clonotype showed up many times. V gene TRBV7-2 combines with J gene TRBJ2-7, with 7 bases fitting TRBD1. After removal of 7 bases from V and 1 base from J, the junction contained 4 bases not matched to a gene. Looked up from germline, CDR1 is SGHTA and CDR2 is FQGNSA. The CDR3 is 13 residues long. The CDR3 loop is CASKDRFSYEQYF. CDR3 bases: TGTGCCAGCAAGGACAGGTTTTCCTACGAGCAGTACTTC.

As concerns this clonotype: The CDR3 ends on some other residue instead of the conserved phenylalanine or tryptophan, so this is likely a read error. The chain employs TRBV6-2 or TRBV6-3 and TRBJ2-7, with D perhaps being TRBD1 or TRBD2 (5 bases each). Germline loops: CDR1 MNHEY, CDR2 SVGEGT. The V and J ends lost 7 bases and 0 bases respectively, with 13 bases between them. The CDR3 length is 14 residues. The CDR3 region has the DNA TGTGCCAGCATCACCGGGACCCTCTCCTACGAGCAGTACCTC. As protein: CASITGTLSYEQYL.

Ten or more counts support this clonotype. The genes are TRBV3-1 and TRBJ2-7; TRBD1 might be the D (6 bases). V was cut by 4 bases and J by 2 bases, with 9 bases left in between. The CDR3 length is 13 residues. Germline CDR1 is LGHDT and CDR2 is YNNKEL (reference sequence). CDR3 bases: TGTGCCAGCAGCCGCCGACAGGCCTACGAGCAGTACTTC. Translation gives CASSRRQAYEQYF.

This sequence joins TRBV30 and TRBJ2-7; 10 bases fit TRBD1. This CDR3 has 14 amino acids. The ends lost 4 bases at V and 6 bases at J; junction bases unmatched: 9. Germline V CDR1 and CDR2: GTSNPN, SVGIG (reference sequence). CDR3: CAWMTGGAMGEQYF. DNA of the CDR3: TGTGCCTGGATGACAGGGGGCGCGATGGGCGAGCAGTACTTC.

The chain couples TRBV27 to TRBJ2-2; TRBD1 or TRBD2 may be the D gene (5 bases each). The germline V gene encodes CDR1 MNHEY and CDR2 SMNVEV (reference sequence). The ends were cut back, 5 bases at V and 3 bases at J, with 10 bases in the middle. This CDR3 is 14 amino acids long. CDR3 amino acids: CASSKLGDTGELFF. The DNA of the CDR3 is TGTGCCAGCAGTAAGCTGGGGGACACCGGGGAGCTGTTTTTT.

In this sample, this clonotype turned up a few times. A much more abundant neighbour one base away suggests this may be a read error. Here the CDR3 DNA reads TGCAGCGCAGTAGCGGGAGGCGGTGAGCAGTTCTTC. Its translation is CSAVAGGGEQFF. The chain carries TRBV29-1 and TRBJ2-1, with 10 bases matching TRBD2. Germline CDR1 and CDR2: SQVTM and ANQGSEA. Trimming cost V 7 bases and J 9 bases; bases outside gene matches: 6. The CDR3 has 12 residues.

This clonotype was seen more than once but under ten times. J is TRBJ2-2 and V is TRBV5-1, with unresolved D. The length of the CDR3 is 13 residues. Per the germline V gene, CDR1 is SGHRS and CDR2 is YFSETQ. Trimming left V 6 bases short and J 2 bases short, with 8 bases between. The DNA of the CDR3 is TGCGCCAGCAAGGCAGCTAACACCGGGGAGCTGTTTTTT. Translated, it gives CASKAANTGELFF.

The V call is TRBV18, the J call TRBJ2-5; D unclear. The V and J ends lost 6 bases and 1 base respectively, with 15 bases between them. The germline gives CDR1 KGHSH, CDR2 LQKENI. The CDR3 extends over 15 amino acids. As DNA, the CDR3 is TGTGCCAGCTCGCCCCTTATCGTCGTCCAAGAGACCCAGTACTTC. This translates into CASSPLIVVQETQYF.

The CDR3 loop reads CASTENRGDYGYTF. The CDR3, as DNA: TGTGCCAGTACCGAGAACAGGGGAGACTATGGCTACACCTTC. V usage is TRBV19 and J usage is TRBJ1-2, with 7 bases matching TRBD1. This CDR3 is built from 14 residues. In germline, CDR1 is LNHDA, CDR2 SQIVND (reference sequence). The trim removed 7 bases at V and 3 bases at J, leaving 8 bases unmatched.

The rearrangement links TRBV7-3 to TRBJ2-7, with D perhaps TRBD2 (6 bases). Germline lookup yields CDR1 SGHTA and CDR2 FQGTGA. This CDR3 contains 14 residues. Trimming took off 11 bases at V and 2 bases at J, with 19 bases between the two ends. The CDR3 region is CAGTLGGKTYEQYF. DNA of the CDR3: TGTGCCGGAACTCTGGGGGGAAAGACCTACGAGCAGTACTTC.

This clonotype is a singleton in its sample. V gene TRBV29-1 combines with J gene TRBJ2-5; D perhaps matches TRBD1 (6 bases). Trimming removed 5 bases at V and 7 bases at J, with 20 bases between. Germline V lookup: CDR1 SQVTM, CDR2 ANQGSEA. The length of the CDR3 is 14 residues. The CDR3 nucleotides read TGCAGCGTTTCTAGGAGACTTTCCAGGGGGACCCAGTACTTC. Protein: CSVSRRLSRGTQYF.

This clonotype has at least ten counts. The rearrangement uses TRBV20-1 and TRBJ2-5, with D perhaps matching TRBD1 or TRBD2 (5 bases each). CDR1 and CDR2 (germline): DFQATT, SNEGSKA (reference sequence). The V end lost 5 bases, the J end lost 2 bases, and 12 bases lay between the germline ends. This CDR3 spans 13 amino acids. In DNA, the CDR3 is TGCAGTGCTCAAGAGGGGCGGCAAGAGACCCAGTACTTC. The encoded protein is CSAQEGRQETQYF.

V gene TRBV5-1 combines with J gene TRBJ2-3, with unresolved D. Trimming pared 1 base from V and 6 bases from J, leaving 12 bases between. Germline V lookup: CDR1 SGHRS, CDR2 YFSETQ. This CDR3 spans 14 amino acids. The CDR3 region has the DNA TGCGCCAGCAGCTTGATAAGCCCCTTGGATACGCAGTATTTT. Translation: CASSLISPLDTQYF.

Here the CDR3 DNA reads TGTGCCTGGAGTGTACGACTAGCGGGAAGAGGGACAGATACGCAGTATTTT. Translation gives CAWSVRLAGRGTDTQYF. This chain uses TRBV30 with TRBJ2-3; 11 nucleotides align to TRBD2. Germline V gene sequence: CDR1 GTSNPN, CDR2 SVGIG (reference sequence). The V segment lost 0 bases and the J segment 3 bases; nucleotides outside the gene matches: 8. This CDR3 region has 17 residues. The full variable domain, with the rest looked up from reference TRBV30 and TRBJ2-3, is SQTIHQWPATLVQPVGSPLSLECTVEGTSNPNLYWYRQAAGRGLQLLFYSVGIGQISSEVPQNLSASRPQDRQFILSSKKLLLSDSGFYLCAWSVRLAGRGTDTQYFGPGTRLTVL.

The chain has TRBV6-1 and TRBJ1-2, with a possible D match to TRBD1 (5 bases). The CDR3 spans 18 residues. In germline, CDR1 is MNHNS, CDR2 SASEGT. V lost 3 bases and J lost 2, with 22 bases in between. The CDR3 reads CASSEPWFWGGLNYGYTF. CDR3 nucleotides: TGTGCCAGCAGTGAGCCCTGGTTTTGGGGGGGACTCAACTATGGCTACACCTTC.

V is TRBV19 and J is TRBJ2-3; TRBD2 matches at 12 bases. The CDR3 has 15 residues. V shed 2 bases and J 4 bases; nucleotides not matched to a gene: 1. Germline V CDR1 and CDR2: LNHDA, SQIVND (reference sequence). CDR3 amino acids: CASSILAGGADTQYF. CDR3 bases: TGTGCCAGTAGTATACTAGCGGGAGGGGCAGATACGCAGTATTTT.

This clonotype was found many times. The chain has TRBV7-2 and TRBJ2-7; 8 nucleotides agree with TRBD2. This CDR3 has 14 amino acids. The germline gives CDR1 SGHTA, CDR2 FQGNSA. V lost 2 bases and J lost 6; bases outside the gene matches: 6. DNA for the CDR3: TGTGCCAGCAGCTTAAGCGGGAGAGGGACCGAGCAGTACTTC. Translation: CASSLSGRGTEQYF. The full variable domain, completed using reference TRBV7-2 and TRBJ2-7, is GAGVSQSPSNKVTEKGKDVELRCDPISGHTALYWYRQSLGQGLEFLIYFQGNSAPDKSGLPSDRFSAERTGGSVSTLTIQRTQQEDSAVYLCASSLSGRGTEQYFGPGTRLTVT.

This clonotype was observed a few times. V is TRBV10-3 and J is TRBJ1-5; D is perhaps TRBD1 (6 bases). V was shortened by 1 base and J by 1 base, with 14 bases between the two germline ends. CDR3 length: 17 amino acids. Germline V gives CDR1 ENHRY, CDR2 SYGVKD. The CDR3 nucleotides are TGTGCCATCAGTGAGTTTGGTTTAGGACAGAGCAATCAGCCCCAGCATTTT. The encoded protein is CAISEFGLGQSNQPQHF.

This clonotype has at least ten counts. V gene TRBV24-1 combines with J gene TRBJ1-5; TRBD1 is a possible D gene (6 bases). The CDR3 runs 16 residues. CDR1 and CDR2 (germline): KGHDR, SFDVKD. The V end was cut by 4 bases, the J end by 7 bases, with 19 bases between. The CDR3 nucleotides read TGTGCCACCAGTGAGCCAACGCAGGGGCGGGTCCAGCCCCAGCATTTT. Its protein product is CATSEPTQGRVQPQHF.

The V call is TRBV7-9, the J call TRBJ2-3, with D tentatively TRBD1 or TRBD2 (6 bases each). Trimming removed 4 bases at V and 3 bases at J, with 14 bases between. CDR3 length: 15 amino acids. Germline loops: CDR1 SEHNR, CDR2 FQNEAQ (reference sequence). The CDR3 is CASSSTGGWTDTQYF. In DNA, the CDR3 is TGTGCCAGCAGCTCCACCGGGGGCTGGACAGATACGCAGTATTTT.

This clonotype was seen more than once but under ten times. This rearrangement joins TRBV5-1 to TRBJ2-5, with D tentatively TRBD1 (5 bases). The CDR3 runs 14 residues. CDR1 is SGHRS and CDR2 is YFSETQ in the germline V gene. V was clipped by 0 bases and J by 1 base, with 7 bases between them. The CDR3 DNA reads TGCGCCAGCAGCTTGGTGACAGCCCAAGAGACCCAGTACTTC. It encodes CASSLVTAQETQYF.

The genes are TRBV29-1 and TRBJ2-3, with unresolved D. CDR1 and CDR2 (germline): SQVTM, ANQGSEA. V was shortened by 3 bases and J by 0 bases, with 13 bases between the two germline ends. This CDR3 is 15 amino acids long. DNA for the CDR3: TGCAGCGTTGAGGCAGGCCCTTATAGCACAGATACGCAGTATTTT. This gives the protein CSVEAGPYSTDTQYF.

This rearrangement joins TRBV30 to TRBJ2-3, with D unclear. Deletions cut 2 bases from V and 7 bases from J, with 13 bases between. CDR3 length equals 13 residues. Looked up from germline, CDR1 is GTSNPN and CDR2 is SVGIG (reference sequence). This CDR3 reads CAWSSLGANTQYF. The CDR3 DNA reads TGTGCCTGGAGTAGCTTAGGTGCGAATACGCAGTATTTT.

This clonotype was observed a handful of times. The chain couples TRBV19 to TRBJ2-7, with D tentatively TRBD1 (5 bases). Germline CDR1 and CDR2: LNHDA and SQIVND (reference sequence). The CDR3 contains 14 residues. Trimming left V 3 bases short and J 2 bases short, with 11 bases between. This CDR3 is CASSMLGQTYEQYF. Written as DNA, the CDR3 is TGTGCCAGTAGTATGTTGGGGCAAACCTACGAGCAGTACTTC.

A word on this clonotype: A read error may be the cause here, since a much bigger clone is one base away. CDR3 in amino acids: CAGSERQQGFQPQHF. CDR3 nucleotides: TGTGCCGGCAGTGAACGGCAGCAGGGGTTTCAGCCCCAGCATTTT. The V call is TRBV6-1, the J call TRBJ1-5, with D perhaps TRBD1 (6 bases). The germline V gene encodes CDR1 MNHNS and CDR2 SASEGT. The CDR3 covers 15 residues.

This clonotype has just a few counts. The V call is TRBV6-1, the J call TRBJ1-1; D is unclear. Trimming stripped 6 bases from V and 0 bases from J, with 14 bases between. The CDR3 is 15 amino acids. CDR1 is MNHNS and CDR2 is SASEGT in the germline V gene. The CDR3 bases are TGTGCCAGCAGCCGAGCTATTGCCCTGAACACTGAAGCTTTCTTT. The encoded protein is CASSRAIALNTEAFF.